The 18 T cell receptor beta chains given below trace back to one sample, sequenced in a study of beta chain features in type 1 diabetes (dated by TCRdb to 2016 to 2018). Receptor libraries were prepared by the immunoSEQ multiplex PCR assay. The entire amount of isolated RNA was reverse transcribed using the High Capacity cDNA Reverse Transcription Kit, so the sequenced TCRB transcripts were expressed ones. TCRdb mirrors the immuneACCESS table, restricted to in-frame sequences. Some clones are absent from its copies; in checked studies, under half trace to an unresolved V gene, and the reason for the others is unknown. The sample table shows some 500,000 clones, and approximately 10% are seen once. The ten largest make up 0.045% to 0.06% of the sample. Material for sequencing was naive CD4+ T cells from blood. The cell subset or site label here, explained by the study, means: true naive CD4+ T cells. The receptor set was obtained from a woman aged 18-35 years in good health.

This clone was counted only a few times. The chain combines TRBV5-4 with TRBJ1-1, with 9 nucleotides matching TRBD1. The V gene's germline CDR1 is SGHNT and CDR2 YYREEE (reference sequence). With 4 bases clipped from V and 4 bases from J, the junction kept 5 bases outside the gene matches. CDR3 length: 14 residues. The CDR3 DNA follows: TGTGCCAGCAGCCCCGGACAGGGGCCCACTGAAGCTTTCTTT. Protein product: CASSPGQGPTEAFF. Drawing the rest from reference TRBV5-4 and TRBJ1-1, the complete variable domain is ETGVTQSPTHLIKTRGQQVTLRCSSQSGHNTVSWYQQALGQGPQFIFQYYREEENGRGNFPPRFSGLQFPNYSSELNVNALELDDSALYLCASSPGQGPTEAFFGQGTRLTVV.

This chain connects TRBV7-9 to TRBJ1-1; tentative D call: TRBD1 (5 bases). The V end was cut by 5 bases, the J end by 4 bases, with 23 bases between. The CDR3 loop spans 17 amino acids. CDR1 and CDR2 (germline): SEHNR, FQNEAQ (reference sequence). The CDR3 nucleotides are TGTGCCAGCAGCCTCATTAGGGGAGTAAGGGGAGGCACTGAAGCTTTCTTT. Protein sequence: CASSLIRGVRGGTEAFF.

The chain employs TRBV6-5 and TRBJ2-3; D is possibly TRBD1 or TRBD2 (6 bases each). The CDR3 contains 16 residues. V lost 3 bases, J lost 1 base, and 14 bases lay in between. In germline, CDR1 is MNHEY, CDR2 SVGAGI. CDR3 sequence (DNA): TGTGCCAGCAGTTATGCCGCGGGACAAGGCACAGATACGCAGTATTTT. This encodes CASSYAAGQGTDTQYF.

In this sample, this clone turned up a few times. The CDR3 DNA sequence: TGTGCCAGCAGCTTTAGAGTTTCGGGGGCGCGGGAAGCTTTCTTT. Encoded protein: CASSFRVSGAREAFF. The genes are TRBV13 and TRBJ1-1; the D gene is possibly TRBD1 (6 bases). V was trimmed by 3 bases and J by 8 bases, leaving 19 bases between them. This CDR3 region has 15 residues. CDR1 is PRHDT and CDR2 is FYEKMQ in the germline V gene (reference sequence).

This clone came up a few times. This chain connects TRBV7-9 to TRBJ2-1; 7 positions agree with TRBD1. Germline-derived CDR1 and CDR2 are SEHNR and FQNEAQ (reference sequence). The CDR3 sequence is 15 residues long. Losses at the gene ends were 2 bases for V and 2 bases for J; bases not matched to a gene: 3. Here the CDR3 DNA reads TGTGCCAGCAGCTTACCCGACAGGGCCTACAATGAGCAGTTCTTC. This gives the protein CASSLPDRAYNEQFF.

The chain couples TRBV29-1 to TRBJ2-2; a weak D match, TRBD1 (6 bases). Germline V CDR1 and CDR2: SQVTM, ANQGSEA. This CDR3 has 15 amino acids. Between the trimmed V and J ends, which lost 4 bases and 4 bases, there was a span of 16 bases. The DNA of the CDR3 is TGCAGCGTTGTCACCAAAACAGGGCTCACCGGGGAGCTGTTTTTT. The encoded protein is CSVVTKTGLTGELFF.

This clone has just a few counts. The chain carries TRBV30 and TRBJ2-6; no clear D. The length of the CDR3 is 14 residues. Germline-derived CDR1 and CDR2 are GTSNPN and SVGIG (reference sequence). The V and J ends lost 2 bases and 0 bases respectively, with 5 bases between them. The CDR3 reads CAWSFSSGANVLTF. Here the CDR3 DNA reads TGTGCCTGGAGTTTCAGCTCTGGGGCCAACGTCCTGACTTTC.

The chain recombines TRBV6-1 with TRBJ2-7; 10 bases match TRBD1. J gave up 6 bases and V 2 bases, and 10 bases lay outside the gene matches. This CDR3 region has 16 residues. CDR1 and CDR2 (germline): MNHNS, SASEGT. CDR3 in amino acids: CASSELGQGTTREQYV. The CDR3 bases are TGTGCCAGCAGTGAACTGGGACAGGGGACTACGCGCGAGCAGTACGTC.

The V call is TRBV18, the J call TRBJ1-1; D is possibly TRBD1 (6 bases). In germline, CDR1 is KGHSH, CDR2 LQKENI. V lost 3 bases and J 3 bases, leaving 14 bases between the germline ends. The CDR3 contains 15 residues. CDR3 in DNA: TGTGCCAGCTCACCGACGACAGGACGGGACACTGAAGCTTTCTTT. It specifies CASSPTTGRDTEAFF.

The chain combines TRBV7-2 with TRBJ1-6; no clear D. Trimming removed 6 bases from V and 6 bases from J, with 15 bases in between. The CDR3 runs 15 residues. CDR1 and CDR2 from the germline V gene are SGHTA and FQGNSA. For the CDR3, the DNA is TGTGCCAGCAGGGGCCAGGAATACCCTAATTCACCCCTCCACTTT. As protein: CASRGQEYPNSPLHF.

The V gene is TRBV30, the J gene TRBJ1-2; 8 bases are shared with TRBD1. Germline lookup yields CDR1 GTSNPN and CDR2 SVGIG (reference sequence). The CDR3 covers 14 residues. The V segment lost 1 base and the J segment 7 bases; nucleotides outside the gene matches: 8. The CDR3 here is CAWSDGRGRSGYTF. As DNA, the CDR3 is TGTGCCTGGAGTGACGGCAGGGGGCGATCTGGCTACACCTTC.

Ten or more counts support this clone. The chain recombines TRBV30 with TRBJ2-1, with 7 bases matching TRBD1. V lost 2 bases and J lost 4; bases outside the gene matches: 2. The CDR3 covers 13 residues. The germline gives CDR1 GTSNPN, CDR2 SVGIG (reference sequence). The CDR3 protein is CAWSPDRYNEQFF. CDR3 sequence (DNA): TGTGCCTGGAGTCCGGACAGGTACAATGAGCAGTTCTTC. The entire variable domain, with the rest obtained from reference TRBV30 and TRBJ2-1, is as follows: SQTIHQWPATLVQPVGSPLSLECTVEGTSNPNLYWYRQAAGRGLQLLFYSVGIGQISSEVPQNLSASRPQDRQFILSSKKLLLSDSGFYLCAWSPDRYNEQFFGPGTRLTVL.

This clone was detected only a few times. The gene calls are TRBV7-6 and TRBJ1-1; unclear D gene. V was shortened by 1 base and J by 7 bases, with 10 bases between the two germline ends. Per germline, CDR1 SGHVS and CDR2 FNYEAQ. This CDR3 region has 13 residues. DNA for the CDR3: TGTGCCAGCAGCTTAGGGGGTTGGGGTGAAGCTTTCTTT. Amino acid sequence: CASSLGGWGEAFF. Supplemented by reference TRBV7-6 and TRBJ1-1, the full variable domain reads GAGVSQSPRYKVTKRGQDVALRCDPISGHVSLYWYRQALGQGPEFLTYFNYEAQQDKSGLPNDRFSAERPEGSISTLTIQRTEQRDSAMYRCASSLGGWGEAFFGQGTRLTVV.

This clone has a handful of counts. V and J are TRBV4-1 and TRBJ2-1, with D maybe TRBD1 (6 bases). Germline lookup yields CDR1 MGHRA and CDR2 YSYEKL. The CDR3 extends over 16 amino acids. The ends were cut back, 1 base at V and 0 bases at J, with 10 bases in the middle. The CDR3 sequence: CASSQVPGDSYNEQFF. DNA for the CDR3: TGCGCCAGCAGCCAAGTCCCAGGGGACTCCTACAATGAGCAGTTCTTC.

This chain joins TRBV7-9 and TRBJ1-1, with D hard to call. Germline CDR1 is SEHNR and CDR2 is FQNEAQ (reference sequence). V shed 5 bases and J shed 0 bases, with 7 bases lying between them. The CDR3 has 13 amino acids. DNA of the CDR3: TGTGCCAGCAGCCCCACAGTGAACACTGAAGCTTTCTTT. It is translated as CASSPTVNTEAFF.

In its sample, this clone was seen a few times. The chain carries TRBV14 and TRBJ2-2; D call uncertain. V dropped 9 bases and J dropped 0 bases, with 8 bases sitting between them. CDR1 and CDR2 from the germline V gene are SGHDN and FVKESK. The CDR3 covers 13 residues. CDR3 nucleotides: TGTGCCAGTTTGATATCGAACACCGGGGAGCTGTTTTTT. Translating it yields CASLISNTGELFF.

This clone was picked up a small number of times. The V and J genes are TRBV5-4 and TRBJ2-3; D tentatively fits TRBD1 or TRBD2 (5 bases each). V lost 0 bases and J 0 bases, leaving 8 bases between the germline ends. Germline values: CDR1 SGHNT, CDR2 YYREEE (reference sequence). The CDR3 loop spans 15 amino acids. CDR3 nucleotide sequence: TGTGCCAGCAGCTTGGGTGGGACCAGCACAGATACGCAGTATTTT. This gives the protein CASSLGGTSTDTQYF.

J is TRBJ2-7 and V is TRBV7-2; D is uncertain. The CDR3 is made up of 15 amino acids. V was shortened by 2 bases and J by 5 bases, with 16 bases between the two germline ends. Per the germline V gene, CDR1 is SGHTA and CDR2 is FQGNSA. CDR3 sequence reads: CASSLTHLSPHEQYF. CDR3 in DNA: TGTGCCAGCAGCTTAACGCATCTGTCCCCTCACGAGCAGTACTTC.